What follows are 18 T cell receptor beta chains derived from one specimen sequenced in a study of response to subunit inactivated influenza vaccine. TCRdb analysed the RT-PCR reads with MiXCR anew, one entry per CDR3 protein. The table has around 710,000 distinct CDR3 sequences, more than 11% seen once. Sequences were derived from PBMCs from blood, sampled approximately 15 days before vaccination. The source of these receptors is a man between 50 and 59 years old who received an inactivated influenza vaccine.

The V and J genes are TRBV24-1 and TRBJ2-3; no reliable D call. Trimming removed 4 bases from V and 4 bases from J, with 14 bases in between. CDR1 is KGHDR and CDR2 is SFDVKD in the germline V gene. The CDR3 loop spans 15 amino acids. CDR3: CATSDTLKGADTQYF. Written as DNA, the CDR3 is TGTGCCACCAGTGACACGCTGAAGGGCGCAGATACGCAGTATTTT.

The V gene is TRBV28, the J gene TRBJ2-7; TRBD1 matches 9 bases. This CDR3 region has 12 residues. Per germline, CDR1 MDHEN and CDR2 SYDVKM. The V gene end was trimmed by 8 bases and the J gene end by 5 bases; junction bases not matched to a gene: 4. The CDR3 coding sequence is TGTGCCAGCCGACAGGGGGGCAACGAGCAGTACTTC. Amino acids: CASRQGGNEQYF.

The chain is built from TRBV5-1 and TRBJ1-2; weak D call: TRBD1 (6 bases). Trimming shortened V by 0 bases and J by 3 bases, and 9 bases separated the two germline ends. Germline CDR1 reads SGHRS; CDR2 reads YFSETQ. This CDR3 spans 14 amino acids. The CDR3 region has the DNA TGCGCCAGCAGCTTGGAGAGGGGGGACTATGGCTACACCTTC. Encoded protein: CASSLERGDYGYTF.

The chain carries TRBV11-2 and TRBJ2-7; 8 bases map to TRBD1. The junction had 7 bases not matched to a gene; V was cut back by 3 bases and J by 6 bases. Germline CDR1 and CDR2: SGHAT and FQNNGV. The CDR3 length is 14 residues. Here the CDR3 reads CASSFGQGASEQYF. The CDR3 region has the DNA TGTGCCAGCAGCTTCGGGCAGGGGGCGAGCGAGCAGTACTTC.

The table lists this clonotype with a few counts. This chain uses TRBV12-3 or TRBV12-4 with TRBJ1-5; 8 nucleotides line up with TRBD1. V was clipped by 8 bases and J by 2 bases; unmatched bases: 5. The length of the CDR3 is 14 residues. CDR3 sequence (DNA): TGTGCCAGCGGACAGGGAATTGGCAATCAGCCCCAGCATTTT. Its translation: CASGQGIGNQPQHF.

This clonotype came up a few times. The chain links TRBV5-1 to TRBJ2-5; D remains ambiguous. This CDR3 has 15 amino acids. Germline V lookup: CDR1 SGHRS, CDR2 YFSETQ. V lost 0 bases to trimming and J lost 2 bases, with 11 bases between them. In nucleotides, the CDR3 is TGCGCCAGCAGCTTGGACCCTATGACACAAGAGACCCAGTACTTC. This sequence encodes CASSLDPMTQETQYF.

This clonotype was seen more than once but under ten times. The chain has TRBV7-8 and TRBJ2-1; 8 positions match TRBD2. Trimming removed 2 bases from V and 4 bases from J; junction bases left unmatched: 7. This CDR3 contains 16 residues. In germline, CDR1 is SGHVS, CDR2 FQNEAQ. The chain's CDR3 is CASSLRGGTSYNEQFF. The DNA of the CDR3 is TGTGCCAGCAGCTTACGGGGCGGGACTAGTTACAATGAGCAGTTCTTC.

The gene calls are TRBV6-1 and TRBJ2-1, with 8 nucleotides matching TRBD2. Germline CDR1 is MNHNS and CDR2 is SASEGT. The V segment lost 5 bases and the J segment 1 base; nucleotides outside the gene matches: 7. CDR3 length equals 16 residues. The CDR3 region has the DNA TGTGCCAGCAGTCCCGGAGCGGGAGAGTCCTACAATGAGCAGTTCTTC. Protein sequence: CASSPGAGESYNEQFF.

This clonotype has more than one count but fewer than ten. The chain's CDR3 is CATSDLGPDSFDSNQPQHF. CDR3 coding DNA: TGTGCCACCAGTGATTTGGGCCCCGACAGTTTCGATAGCAATCAGCCCCAGCATTTT. V and J are TRBV24-1 and TRBJ1-5, with D possibly being TRBD1 (5 bases). This CDR3 spans 19 amino acids. Germline V gene sequence: CDR1 KGHDR, CDR2 SFDVKD. Trimming left V 0 bases short and J 0 bases short, with 17 bases between.

About this clonotype itself: This may arise from a read error, as a much more abundant clone is one base away. The chain recombines TRBV30 with TRBJ2-1, with D hard to call. Germline V gene data show CDR1 as GTSNPN and CDR2 as SVGIG (reference sequence). This CDR3 spans 13 amino acids. This chain's CDR3 is CAWKIDFGNVQFF. CDR3 bases: TGTGCCTGGAAAATAGACTTCGGCAATGTGCAGTTCTTC.

This clonotype was detected only a few times. The gene calls are TRBV3-1 and TRBJ1-2; D is unclear. V lost 1 base, J lost 3 bases, and 15 bases lay in between. The germline CDR1 and CDR2 sequences are LGHDT and YNNKEL (reference sequence). The CDR3 has 16 amino acids. This CDR3 reads CASSQVLDGPDYGYTF. CDR3 sequence (DNA): TGTGCCAGCAGCCAAGTTCTCGACGGGCCGGACTATGGCTACACCTTC. Using reference TRBV3-1 and TRBJ1-2 for the parts outside the CDR3, the full variable domain is DTAVSQTPKYLVTQMGNDKSIKCEQNLGHDTMYWYKQDSKKFLKIMFSYNNKELIINETVPNRFSPKSPDKAHLNLHINSLELGDSAVYFCASSQVLDGPDYGYTFGSGTRLTVV.

Only a few counts were recorded for this clonotype. The CDR3 here is CASRPRQGGYTNTGELFF. CDR3 DNA: TGTGCCAGCAGACCGAGACAGGGGGGGTATACTAACACCGGGGAGCTGTTTTTT. V gene TRBV11-2 combines with J gene TRBJ2-2, with TRBD1 matching 9 bases. The trim removed 6 bases at V and 2 bases at J, leaving 13 bases unmatched. This CDR3 has 18 amino acids. CDR1 is SGHAT and CDR2 is FQNNGV in the germline V gene.

This clonotype was detected many times. The chain employs TRBV12-3 or TRBV12-4 and TRBJ1-2, with 9 nucleotides matching TRBD1. There are 14 residues in the CDR3. Losses at the gene ends were 4 bases for V and 8 bases for J; bases not matched to a gene: 8. This CDR3 is CASSSRQGVGGYTF. CDR3 in DNA: TGTGCCAGCAGTTCCCGACAGGGGGTGGGAGGCTACACCTTC.

This rearrangement joins TRBV9 to TRBJ1-1, with D unresolved. V lost 0 bases to trimming and J lost 4 bases, with 7 bases between them. Germline V gene lookup returns CDR1 SGDLS and CDR2 YYNGEE. CDR3 length: 13 residues. The CDR3 spells CASSVGMGTEAFF. CDR3 in DNA: TGTGCCAGCAGCGTAGGCATGGGCACTGAAGCTTTCTTT.

The chain couples TRBV7-2 to TRBJ2-7; D ambiguous. V dropped 6 bases and J dropped 0 bases, with 12 bases sitting between them. Germline CDR1 reads SGHTA; CDR2 reads FQGNSA. The CDR3 length is 14 residues. CDR3 DNA: TGTGCCAGCAGTTCCACGTCGATCTCCTACGAGCAGTACTTC. Translating it yields CASSSTSISYEQYF.

The V gene is TRBV7-2, the J gene TRBJ2-7; D unclear. The ends were cut back, 6 bases at V and 2 bases at J, with 8 bases in the middle. CDR3 size: 12 residues. CDR1 SGHTA and CDR2 FQGNSA come from the germline V gene. The CDR3 nucleotides read TGTGCCAGCAGGGCGGACCCCTACGAGCAGTACTTC. The encoded protein is CASRADPYEQYF.

The chain carries TRBV5-1 and TRBJ1-4, with 7 bases identical to TRBD1. The CDR3 has 15 residues. The V segment lost 2 bases and the J segment 3 bases; nucleotides outside the gene matches: 4. CDR1 is SGHRS, CDR2 YFSETQ, per germline. The CDR3 sequence is CASSLQGQPNEKLFF. Written as DNA, the CDR3 is TGCGCCAGCAGCTTACAGGGACAGCCTAATGAAAAACTGTTTTTT.

V and J are TRBV12-3 or TRBV12-4 and TRBJ2-1; D is perhaps TRBD2 (6 bases). V was shortened by 6 bases and J by 7 bases, with 10 bases between the two germline ends. The CDR3 covers 12 residues. The chain's CDR3 is CASSRDWNEQFF. The DNA of the CDR3 is TGTGCCAGCAGCCGGGACTGGAATGAGCAGTTCTTC.